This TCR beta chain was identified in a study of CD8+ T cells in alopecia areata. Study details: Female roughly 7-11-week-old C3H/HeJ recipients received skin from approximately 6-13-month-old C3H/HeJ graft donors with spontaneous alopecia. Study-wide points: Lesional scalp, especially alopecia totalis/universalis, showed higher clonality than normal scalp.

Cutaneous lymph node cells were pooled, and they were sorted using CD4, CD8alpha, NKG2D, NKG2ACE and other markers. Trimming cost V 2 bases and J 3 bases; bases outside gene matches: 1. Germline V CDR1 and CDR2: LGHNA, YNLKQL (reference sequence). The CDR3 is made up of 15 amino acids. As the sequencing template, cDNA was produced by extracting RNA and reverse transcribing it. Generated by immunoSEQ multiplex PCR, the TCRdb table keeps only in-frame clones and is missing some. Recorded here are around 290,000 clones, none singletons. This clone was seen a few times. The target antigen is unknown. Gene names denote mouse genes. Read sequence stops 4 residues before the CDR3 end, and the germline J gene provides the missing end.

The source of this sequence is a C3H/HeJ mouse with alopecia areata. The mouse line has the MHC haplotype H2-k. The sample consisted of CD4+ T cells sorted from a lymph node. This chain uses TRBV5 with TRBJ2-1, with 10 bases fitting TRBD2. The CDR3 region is CASSQTGGGYAEQFF. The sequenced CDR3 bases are TGTGCCAGCAGCCAAACTGGGGGGGGCTATGCT.